The T cell receptor beta chain under discussion was sequenced for a study of cytomegalovirus exposure and HLA in healthy donors (dated by TCRdb to 2017 to 2019). Study-wide context: According to an earlier analysis of 450 to 650 of the donors, 150 million to 200 million T cells yielded 117 million unique TCR beta sequences and about 300 Gb of sequence data. To study patterns of TCR occurrence, a later analysis re-analyzed previously published TCR beta repertoires from hundreds of donors and added high-resolution HLA genotyping. The T cell repertoires of 550 to 850 subjects were profiled by immunosequencing and related to cytomegalovirus serostatus. The study aimed to test whether signatures of past pathogen exposure could be identified by cataloging public T cell receptors. The genetic ancestry cluster associated with self-reported Caucasian donors included approximately 85% of the approximately 400 genotyped donors. A later genetic analysis used genome-wide SNP genotypes for about 65% of the roughly 670 donors, treating that subset as a discovery cohort. Typing coverage varied by locus: 629-630 donors for A, B, C, DRB1 and DQB1; approximately 520 for DQA1; approximately 610 for DPA1; roughly 470 for DPB1. Donor age, sex, ethnicity and CMV serostatus were compiled alongside the repertoire data. Roughly 5 DR-DQ haplotypes were handled as single units for association and clustering, since linkage in the cohort was strong. An earlier analysis of roughly 580 of the donors used high-throughput TCR beta sequencing to judge whether each TCR beta V gene segment behaved as functional or pseudogenic. Every discovery cohort repertoire had been produced on one sequencing platform. An early release covering over 500 HLA-typed donors comprised about 300 gigabases of sequencing data and about 90 million unique TCR sequences. In addition to the first cohort of 666 subjects, a separate validation cohort of approximately 130 different subjects was used. The later analysis used no new phenotypic data to find candidate immune exposures, relying instead on TCR beta sequences and their occurrence across donors. To predict cytomegalovirus infection status, the study brought together high-throughput TCR immunosequencing, statistical association of individual TCRs with disease status, and machine learning. On average, around 240,000 unique TCR beta nucleotide sequences were sequenced per donor among a few hundred genotyped donors of the cohort, with roughly a sixth of those sequences being non-productive. HLA typing covered class I and class II loci at four-digit resolution. Summary of the overall study and its limitations: Across donors, most TCR sequences were observed very rarely, whereas some public TCRs were present in many individuals. Because HLA typing was unavailable for some donors at each locus, only the typed subset was used in association tests. According to a later analysis, most CMV-associated TCR beta chains appeared to be HLA-restricted, and the HLA associations seemed to be driven largely by CMV exposure. In vitro tests confirmed that a few of the cytomegalovirus-associated TCR beta chains recognize cytomegalovirus antigens. According to the authors, the approach could potentially be generalized to other disease states and immunological phenotypes. A later analysis associated 16,951 TCR beta sequences with specific HLA alleles at a false discovery rate of 0.05. A further reported finding was that TCR beta sequences accurately predicted the HLA-A and HLA-B alleles for most subjects in the first cohort. This cohort had only TCR beta chains sequenced, and the lack of alpha or paired-chain data limited which features could be detected. In a later analysis, HLA-associated TCR beta chains showed more clonal expansion and lower generation probabilities than non-associated chains that were equally common. In an earlier analysis of approximately 590 of the donors, most TCR beta V segments were observed in productive rearrangements about 87% or about 30% of the time, broadly matching IMGT annotations. The classifier was reported to diagnose cytomegalovirus status with high specificity and sensitivity in both the original and validation cohorts. Sequencing depth was assumed to be roughly uniform across donors in the presence/absence analyses, though that assumption may not hold. Immune exposure information for the cohort was limited to CMV serostatus. Correlated functional status among segregating V segments might be attributable to linkage disequilibrium, but an unknown experimental factor could not be ruled out. A later genetic analysis associated a missense DCLRE1C variant with V-gene and J-gene trimming of TCR beta chains, and an independent cohort replicated the association. Some IMGT-functional V segments, including TRBV6-2 and TRBV6-3, could not be distinguished by the 87-base-pair reads and were therefore excluded. The earlier analysis of nearly 600 of the donors excluded some 15 rarely observed V segments, including chromosome 9 orphons, because counts were too low. A group of highly shared sequence variants was considered likely to be a technical artifact of the sequencing pipeline. A later analysis found that TCR association rates varied across HLA loci, with DRB1 alleles showing the most associated TCRs and HLA-C alleles the fewest. A later genetic analysis reported fewer N-insertions in productive TCRs among donors in an Asian-associated ancestry cluster than the roughly 640-donor mean. Several of the top co-occurrence clusters appeared to be linked to parvovirus B19, influenza, CMV and Epstein-Barr virus, according to a later analysis. In the study, some 160 TCR beta chains were listed as associated with cytomegalovirus. Strong co-occurrence of HLA alleles, especially DR and DQ, made assigning TCR associations to individual alleles difficult.

Receptors were amplified or captured by the immunoSEQ multiplex PCR assay. A mixture of 60 forward primers for TCR Vbeta segments and 13 reverse primers for TCR Jbeta segments was used in the multiplex PCR. A multiplex PCR assay on genomic DNA amplified the CDR3 region of rearranged TCR beta genes. On the Illumina HiSeq System, the amplified TCR beta libraries were sequenced as 87-base-pair reads. The published analysis was carried out like this. A later analysis counted about 76 million unique TCR beta chains across the 666 repertoires, and roughly 10 million of these chains were shared by at least two donors. A nearest-neighbor algorithm error-corrected the raw reads and collapsed the reads into unique sequences, merging closely related sequences to remove PCR and sequencing errors. CDR3 sequences were aligned to IMGT reference sequences to assign V, D and J gene segments. For a sequence to be retained, a match of at least six nucleotides was required to both a V gene segment and a J gene segment. Rearrangements were called productive when the CDR3 lacked stop codons and stayed in frame with V and J; all others were non-productive. CDR3 was defined according to IMGT convention as the region running from the second conserved V-encoded cysteine to the conserved J-encoded phenylalanine. The earlier analysis of about 570 of the donors excluded any sequence lacking an unambiguous match to a single V gene segment. In an earlier analysis of approximately 500 of the donors, a V segment was called functional when productive rearrangements were above 56.7%, and segregating when the standard deviation between donors exceeded 5%. To diagnose cytomegalovirus status from the catalog of TCR beta chain sequences, a statistical classification framework was built. In a later analysis, V and J genes were assigned by comparing TCR nucleotide sequences against IMGT/GENE-DB human TR gene sequences. A later analysis assigned CDR3 sequences and most-parsimonious VDJ recombination scenarios with the TCRdist pipeline. In a later analysis, each TCR beta chain was defined by its CDR3 amino acid sequence together with its V-gene family, and reads lacking a unique V-gene family were excluded. In a later analysis, around 650 highly shared, low-generation-probability nucleotide sequences were removed to address suspected cross-contamination and a sequencing artifact. A later analysis calculated a clonal expansion index for each public chain from normalized within-repertoire ranks of inferred template counts. Generation probabilities in a later analysis came from a VDJ recombination model fitted to out-of-frame rearrangements, and those results were checked against IGoR. A later analysis scored TCR-TCR, TCR-HLA and TCR-CMV co-occurrence with hypergeometric tests, applying a repertoire-size bias correction to TCR pairs. A later analysis estimated false discovery rates by permuting HLA or CMV assignments 20 times. In a later analysis, co-occurring TCRs were grouped using DBSCAN, with TCRdist sequence similarity added in when clustering inside HLA-allele-positive subsets. For co-occurrence clustering, repertoires with fewer than 30,000 or more than 120,000 public chains were excluded, along with roughly five repertoires with anomalous nucleotide sharing. The table comes from immuneACCESS by way of TCRdb, which keeps in-frame sequences with V and J called. Part of the clones is missing from these tables; in studies checked, under half for an unresolved V gene and the rest for unknown reasons. V and J calls and clone size are given by that table; D and trimming were obtained from the DNA. This sample comprises over 95,000 clones, approximately 80% of them detected only once. Jointly, the top ten make up roughly 2.6% of the sample.

From cysteine to phenylalanine, the CDR3 is 14 amino acids long. Left in the record is the CDR3 DNA by itself, 42 bases read in frame from the first base. The V end gives up 4 bases and the J end 3 bases, leaving 5 bases in the junction not matched to a gene. CDR1 and CDR2 were assigned from the germline V gene (reference sequence) as PRHDT and FYEKMQ. The cohort consisted of approximately 670 healthy bone marrow donors. Cohort members were all nominally healthy when sampled, although unrecorded immune exposures were likely present. The donor was CMV seronegative and belonged to the group of 352 seronegative cohort members. Every donor gave a peripheral blood sample, and the peripheral blood mononuclear cells from that sample were used for TCR beta sequencing. Genomic DNA extraction from the blood cell samples was performed with the Qiagen DNeasy Blood Extraction Kit. In regard to this clone: The antigen this receptor binds is unknown. The record has no base qualities; no much larger clone is one base away.

The specimen sequenced was PBMCs. The chain uses TRBV13 and TRBJ2-7; 8 central nucleotides agree with TRBD1. The TCR was taken from a female donor in good health and CMV-seronegative. The CDR3 amino acid sequence is: CASSSRGTGYEQYF. The nucleotide sequence reads TGTGCCAGCAGCTCCCGGGGGACAGGCTACGAGCAGTACTTC. Joined to the reference TRBV13 and TRBJ2-7 proteins, this CDR3 gives the full variable domain: AAGVIQSPRHLIKEKRETATLKCYPIPRHDTVYWYQQGPGQDPQFLISFYEKMQSDKGSIPDRFSAQQFSDYHSELNMSSLELGDSALYFCASSSRGTGYEQYFGPGTRLTVT.